These 28 T cell receptor beta chains were sequenced from one sample in a study of T cell repertoires in cytomegalovirus infection. One entry per CDR3 protein, called by TCRdb with MiXCR from the reads. The table lists more than 140,000 distinct CDR3 sequences, 5% to 6.5% of them singletons. The sample taken for sequencing was PBMCs. These receptors were taken from a human donor in good health (CMV status not recorded). Some clones in this sample may be carry-over from other donors' samples.

Here the CDR3 reads CASSSTGGLWETQYF. CDR3 nucleotides: TGTGCCAGCAGCTCGACTGGAGGGTTATGGGAGACCCAGTACTTC. V and J are TRBV13 and TRBJ2-5; maybe TRBD2 (6 bases). V was clipped by 4 bases and J by 5 bases, with 17 bases between them. This CDR3 spans 15 amino acids. CDR1 and CDR2 from the germline V gene are PRHDT and FYEKMQ (reference sequence).

This clonotype was recorded at least ten times. The V call is TRBV5-5, the J call TRBJ2-7; D is perhaps TRBD1 or TRBD2 (5 bases each). CDR3 size: 15 residues. Germline V gene data show CDR1 as SGHKS and CDR2 as YYEKEE (reference sequence). V lost 4 bases and J lost 3, with 17 bases in between. The CDR3 region is CASSPVFQGVYEQYF. Written as DNA, the CDR3 is TGTGCCAGCAGCCCGGTTTTCCAGGGAGTCTACGAGCAGTACTTC. Together with reference TRBV5-5 and TRBJ2-7, the CDR3 gives the full variable domain: DAGVTQSPTHLIKTRGQQVTLRCSPISGHKSVSWYQQVLGQGPQFIFQYYEKEERGRGNFPDRFSARQFPNYSSELNVNALLLGDSALYLCASSPVFQGVYEQYFGPGTRLTVT.

This clonotype came up a few times. The gene calls are TRBV7-6 and TRBJ2-5, with D perhaps TRBD1 or TRBD2 (5 bases each). Germline CDR1 SGHVS, CDR2 FNYEAQ. The CDR3 loop spans 12 amino acids. The germline V and J ends were trimmed by 8 bases and 5 bases, with 12 bases remaining between them. The CDR3 sequence: CASRGGRETQYF. The CDR3 region has the DNA TGTGCCAGCCGGGGCGGCCGGGAGACCCAGTACTTC.

This chain uses TRBV20-1 with TRBJ2-7; 10 bases align to TRBD1. The CDR3 runs 15 residues. Trimming removed 3 bases from V and 0 bases from J; junction bases left unmatched: 5. In germline, CDR1 is DFQATT, CDR2 SNEGSKA (reference sequence). DNA of the CDR3: TGCAGTGCTAGGGGGGACAGGGGCATCTCCTACGAGCAGTACTTC. Translating gives CSARGDRGISYEQYF.

The rearrangement joins TRBV28 to TRBJ2-1; tentative D call: TRBD1 (6 bases). V was clipped by 7 bases and J by 9 bases, with 16 bases between them. Germline assignment: CDR1 MDHEN and CDR2 SYDVKM. The CDR3 length is 13 residues. For the CDR3, the DNA is TGTGCCAGCACCTCCCCACAGGGTCTTGAGCAGTTCTTC. It is translated as CASTSPQGLEQFF.

This clonotype has a count of ten or more. The chain has TRBV11-2 and TRBJ2-2; the D gene is possibly TRBD2 (5 bases). This CDR3 is built from 15 residues. Trimming shortened V by 4 bases and J by 7 bases, and 16 bases separated the two germline ends. CDR1 is SGHAT, CDR2 FQNNGV, per germline. In nucleotides, the CDR3 is TGTGCCAGCAGCTGGTCTCGGGGAAGAGGCGGGGAGCTGTTTTTT. As protein: CASSWSRGRGGELFF.

This clonotype was found many times. The chain carries TRBV7-2 and TRBJ2-1; D gene uncertain. Germline V lookup: CDR1 SGHTA, CDR2 FQGNSA. Trimming stripped 5 bases from V and 6 bases from J, with 8 bases between. This CDR3 has 12 amino acids. The CDR3 DNA reads as TGTGCCAGCAGCGATCGACTCAATGAGCAGTTCTTC. Encoded protein: CASSDRLNEQFF.

This clonotype was counted at least ten times. This chain links TRBV4-3 with TRBJ2-2; 7 bases align to TRBD1. The J segment lost 7 bases and the V segment lost 0 bases, leaving 5 bases of the junction unmatched. Germline CDR1 is LGHNA and CDR2 is YSLEER. This CDR3 spans 15 amino acids. The CDR3 DNA sequence: TGCGCCAGCAGCCAAGATCGAGGGGGCGGCGGGGAGCTGTTTTTT. Translation gives CASSQDRGGGGELFF.

There are many counts of this clonotype. The chain uses TRBV29-1 and TRBJ2-3; 9 nucleotides line up with TRBD1. V gave up 8 bases and J gave up 3 bases; unmatched junction bases: 12. The CDR3 has 15 amino acids. CDR1 is SQVTM, CDR2 ANQGSEA, per germline. CDR3 nucleotides: TGCAGCTCCATCCCCCATGACAGGGGGACAGATACGCAGTATTTT. Amino acid sequence: CSSIPHDRGTDTQYF.

This clonotype occurred a few times. The V and J genes are TRBV6-2 or TRBV6-3 and TRBJ1-5; TRBD1 matches 12 bases. Germline CDR1 MNHEY, CDR2 SVGEGT. The CDR3 contains 16 residues. The junction had 6 bases not matched to a gene; V was cut back by 2 bases and J by 7 bases. In nucleotides, the CDR3 is TGTGCCAGCAGTTACCGGGACAGGGGGCGCATACAGCCCCAGCATTTT. It is translated as CASSYRDRGRIQPQHF.

This clonotype was observed at least ten times. V and J are TRBV7-9 and TRBJ1-1, with D possibly matching TRBD1 (6 bases). Germline V lookup: CDR1 SEHNR, CDR2 FQNEAQ (reference sequence). This CDR3 has 16 residues. V gave up 8 bases and J gave up 0 bases, with 19 bases separating them. The CDR3 protein is CASDRAGAGLNTEAFF. For the CDR3, the DNA is TGTGCCAGCGACCGAGCGGGGGCCGGGCTGAACACTGAAGCTTTCTTT.

The table lists this clonotype with many counts. The rearrangement uses TRBV12-3 or TRBV12-4 and TRBJ2-1; D is ambiguous. V shed 0 bases and J shed 10 bases, with 10 bases lying between them. This CDR3 region has 13 residues. As DNA, the CDR3 is TGTGCCAGCAGTTTAGCTTCACGGGTAGAGCAGTTCTTC. Its protein product is CASSLASRVEQFF.

In this sample, this clonotype turned up a few times. The V call is TRBV3-1, the J call TRBJ1-4, with TRBD1 matching over 9 bases. The CDR3 covers 16 residues. The trim removed 1 base at V and 5 bases at J, leaving 5 bases unmatched. The germline V gene has CDR1 LGHDT and CDR2 YNNKEL (reference sequence). Here the CDR3 reads CASSQGTGTGNEKLFF. The CDR3 DNA reads TGTGCCAGCAGCCAAGGAACCGGGACAGGGAATGAAAAACTGTTTTTT.

This clonotype appeared many times. This chain uses TRBV29-1 with TRBJ1-4; weak D call: TRBD1 (5 bases). Germline V CDR1 and CDR2: SQVTM, ANQGSEA. The V end was cut by 7 bases, the J end by 0 bases, with 12 bases between. The CDR3 spans 14 residues. The CDR3 nucleotides are TGCAGCGCTGCCGACAGTGCAACTAATGAAAAACTGTTTTTT. It specifies CSAADSATNEKLFF. The whole variable domain, remainder taken from reference TRBV29-1 and TRBJ1-4, is SAVISQKPSRDICQRGTSLTIQCQVDSQVTMMFWYRQQPGQSLTLIATANQGSEATYESGFVIDKFPISRPNLTFSTLTVSNMSPEDSSIYLCSAADSATNEKLFFGSGTQLSVL.

Only a few counts were recorded for this clonotype. The CDR3 loop is CASSIRDTQYF. The CDR3 DNA follows: TGTGCCAGTAGTATCCGGGATACGCAGTATTTT. The chain has TRBV19 and TRBJ2-3, with D unclear. The CDR3 is 11 residues long. Germline V gene sequence: CDR1 LNHDA, CDR2 SQIVND (reference sequence). V was trimmed by 3 bases and J by 6 bases, leaving 4 bases between them.

This clonotype has at least ten counts. The gene calls are TRBV7-3 and TRBJ2-1; D call uncertain. From germline, CDR1 is SGHTA and CDR2 FQGTGA. With 5 bases removed from V and 9 bases from J, the gap between germline ends came to 11 bases. The CDR3 runs 12 residues. The CDR3 loop is CASSVLLGEQFF. Written as DNA, the CDR3 is TGTGCCAGCAGCGTCCTCTTGGGTGAGCAGTTCTTC.

This clonotype was recorded many times. J is TRBJ2-7 and V is TRBV7-2; D perhaps matches TRBD2 (6 bases). Germline assignment: CDR1 SGHTA and CDR2 FQGNSA. V gave up 4 bases and J gave up 9 bases, with 16 bases separating them. The CDR3 covers 13 residues. The CDR3 reads CASSSTGAVTQYF. The CDR3 DNA follows: TGTGCCAGCAGCTCCACGGGAGCAGTCACGCAGTACTTC.

Many counts were recorded for this clonotype. The chain combines TRBV7-9 with TRBJ1-6, with D possibly matching TRBD1 (5 bases). Germline-derived CDR1 and CDR2 are SEHNR and FQNEAQ (reference sequence). The CDR3 is 15 residues long. The germline V and J ends were trimmed by 3 bases and 5 bases, with 11 bases remaining between them. The CDR3 coding sequence is TGTGCCAGCAGCTTGGGGACGTCGGATAATTCACCCCTCCACTTT. Translation: CASSLGTSDNSPLHF.

A few counts support this clonotype. J is TRBJ2-1 and V is TRBV28; TRBD1 aligns across 10 bases. CDR3 size: 14 residues. The ends lost 6 bases at V and 9 bases at J; junction bases unmatched: 8. Per the germline V gene, CDR1 is MDHEN and CDR2 is SYDVKM. For the CDR3, the DNA is TGTGCCAGCAGCCAAGACAGGGGGCTACGTGAGCAGTTCTTC. Its protein product is CASSQDRGLREQFF.

This clonotype was detected ten times or more. The genes are TRBV28 and TRBJ2-6; possible D gene TRBD1, 6 bases. The germline V gene encodes CDR1 MDHEN and CDR2 SYDVKM. V lost 5 bases and J lost 4, with 15 bases in between. CDR3 size: 16 residues. Here the CDR3 reads CASSPTGSSGANVLTF. The CDR3 bases are TGTGCCAGCAGTCCTACAGGGTCTTCGGGGGCCAACGTCCTGACTTTC.

This clonotype appeared a few times. The genes are TRBV28 and TRBJ1-1; D is uncertain. CDR1 and CDR2 (germline): MDHEN, SYDVKM. The CDR3 runs 11 residues. V shed 7 bases and J shed 1 base, with 4 bases lying between them. The CDR3 sequence: CASKGNTEAFF. CDR3 DNA sequence: TGTGCCAGCAAGGGGAACACTGAAGCTTTCTTT.

This clonotype came up a few times. The rearrangement uses TRBV9 and TRBJ1-2; D is unresolved. V was trimmed by 0 bases and J by 6 bases, leaving 9 bases between them. CDR1 and CDR2 (germline): SGDLS, YYNGEE. The CDR3 extends over 13 amino acids. The CDR3 DNA follows: TGTGCCAGCAGCGTAGGGCCACGGGATGGCTACACCTTC. Translation: CASSVGPRDGYTF.

This clonotype was seen many times. A junction end diverges from the germline sequence, so it may reflect a read error. The chain links TRBV7-2 to TRBJ2-1; no clear D. This CDR3 has 11 residues. Germline V CDR1 and CDR2: SGHTA, FQGNSA. The CDR3 coding sequence is TGTGCCAGCAGCTCCGACAATGAGCAGTTCTTC. It is translated as CASSSDNEQFF.

This clonotype occurred many times. The chain joins TRBV12-3 or TRBV12-4 to TRBJ2-1, with 12 bases fitting TRBD2. V was pared by 6 bases and J by 7 bases, with 19 bases of the junction left unmatched. This CDR3 has 19 residues. The CDR3 DNA is TGTGCCAGCAGCCCCCCCGGGCAGGGCCCTAGCGGGGGGGAGAATGAGCAGTTCTTC. This sequence encodes CASSPPGQGPSGGENEQFF.

This clonotype was detected ten times or more. The chain carries TRBV4-1 and TRBJ2-1; tentatively, D is TRBD1 (6 bases). The CDR3 has 14 amino acids. CDR1 is MGHRA and CDR2 is YSYEKL in the germline V gene. The V end was cut by 0 bases, the J end by 12 bases, with 15 bases between. The CDR3, as DNA: TGCGCCAGCAGCCAAGACGGGACACTCAAACCGCAGTTCTTC. Protein: CASSQDGTLKPQFF.

This clonotype was detected ten times or more. The rearrangement joins TRBV7-3 to TRBJ2-1; D gene unclear. The CDR3 consists of 13 residues. CDR1 is SGHTA and CDR2 is FQGTGA in the germline V gene. Trimming shortened V by 5 bases and J by 6 bases, and 11 bases separated the two germline ends. The CDR3 region has the DNA TGTGCCAGCAGCGACCCCCTAAGCAATGAGCAGTTCTTC. It encodes CASSDPLSNEQFF.

This clonotype was observed many times. The chain uses TRBV10-3 and TRBJ1-2; the D gene is possibly TRBD1 (5 bases). Germline CDR1 is ENHRY and CDR2 is SYGVKD. Between the trimmed V and J ends, which lost 4 bases and 4 bases, there was a span of 7 bases. The CDR3 loop spans 12 amino acids. The CDR3 DNA sequence: TGTGCCATCAGTGGACAGTCCTATGGCTACACCTTC. Protein product: CAISGQSYGYTF.

This clonotype was recorded at least ten times. The chain combines TRBV19 with TRBJ2-1, with 13 bases aligning to TRBD2. Trimming removed 6 bases from V and 10 bases from J; junction bases left unmatched: 15. This CDR3 contains 17 residues. Germline V CDR1 and CDR2: LNHDA, SQIVND (reference sequence). The CDR3 is CASRRTSGGTLRGEQFF. For the CDR3, the DNA is TGTGCCAGTAGGAGGACTAGCGGGGGCACCCTGCGCGGGGAGCAGTTCTTC.